The rows below give T cell receptor beta chains drawn from one sample of a study of T cell repertoires in cytomegalovirus infection. TCRdb redid the calling of the reads with MiXCR, one entry per CDR3 protein. The data hold 510,000 or so distinct CDR3 sequences, with around 27% observed a single time. What was sequenced was PBMCs. The source is a human donor in good health (CMV status not recorded). Some clones in this sample may be carry-over from other donors' samples. CDR3s include the opening cysteine and the closing phenylalanine or tryptophan. D genes are given only for firm matches. Rows may omit the clone size; those that give it use once, few, many or a size class.

J: TRBJ1-4
size: .
V: TRBV7-8
D: .
CDR3: CASSLRTAGMATNEKLFF
DNA: TGTGCCAGCAGCTTACGGACGGCAGGGATGGCAACTAATGAAAAACTGTTTTTT

J: TRBJ2-4
size: few
V: TRBV29-1
D: TRBD2
CDR3: CSAAEGRGVVSKNIQYF
DNA: TGCAGCGCCGCCGAGGGACGGGGGGTCGTTTCCAAAAACATTCAGTACTTC

J: TRBJ2-1
size: .
V: TRBV6-1
D: .
CDR3: CASNPSREQFF
DNA: TGTGCCAGCAACCCTAGTCGTGAGCAGTTCTTC

J: TRBJ2-1
size: few
V: TRBV2
D: TRBD1
CDR3: CATWTGYNEQFF
DNA: TGTGCCACCTGGACAGGGTACAATGAGCAGTTCTTC

J: TRBJ2-4
size: few
V: TRBV7-2
D: .
CDR3: CASSLRVYGRTKNIQYF
DNA: TGTGCCAGCAGCTTAAGGGTTTACGGACGCACCAAAAACATTCAGTACTTC

J: TRBJ1-1
size: once
V: TRBV30
D: TRBD1
CDR3: CAWMGRGQEAFF
DNA: TGTGCCTGGATGGGGAGGGGGCAAGAAGCTTTCTTT

J: TRBJ2-1
size: few
V: TRBV12-5
D: .
CDR3: CASGLVAPEQFF
DNA: TGTGCTAGTGGTTTGGTAGCGCCCGAGCAGTTCTTC

J: TRBJ2-2
size: .
V: TRBV4-3
D: TRBD2
CDR3: CASSSYSGNLGGELFF
DNA: TGCGCCAGCAGCTCATATAGCGGGAACCTCGGCGGGGAGCTGTTTTTT

J: TRBJ1-6
size: once
V: TRBV20-1
D: TRBD1
CDR3: CSARTGGSPLHF
DNA: TGCAGTGCTCGGACAGGAGGATCACCCCTCCACTTT

J: TRBJ2-7
size: many
V: TRBV5-1
D: .
CDR3: CASSLGSNEQYF
DNA: TGCGCCAGCAGCTTGGGTAGCAACGAGCAGTACTTC

J: TRBJ1-1
size: few
V: TRBV24-1
D: .
CDR3: CATSDATGGNTEAFF
DNA: TGTGCCACCAGTGATGCCACAGGTGGCAACACTGAAGCTTTCTTT

J: TRBJ1-6
size: many
V: TRBV14
D: .
CDR3: CASSLSGALHF
DNA: TGTGCCAGCAGCCTATCCGGGGCCCTCCACTTT

J: TRBJ2-2
size: few
V: TRBV19
D: .
CDR3: CASSPSHTGELFF
DNA: TGTGCCAGTAGTCCAAGCCACACCGGGGAGCTGTTTTTT

J: TRBJ2-1
size: few
V: TRBV19
D: .
CDR3: CASTKGNNEQFF
DNA: TGTGCCAGTACTAAGGGGAACAATGAGCAGTTCTTC

J: TRBJ2-5
size: .
V: TRBV7-2
D: TRBD1
CDR3: CASSLTGQGEKTQYF
DNA: TGTGCCAGCAGCCTAACGGGACAGGGGGAAAAGACCCAGTACTTC

J: TRBJ1-5
size: .
V: TRBV19
D: TRBD1
CDR3: CASSVRTGDPQPQHF
DNA: TGTGCCAGTAGTGTTCGGACAGGGGATCCTCAGCCCCAGCATTTT

J: TRBJ1-4
size: many
V: TRBV7-8
D: .
CDR3: CATSRDNEREKLFF
DNA: TGTGCCACCTCACGGGACAATGAGAGGGAAAAACTGTTTTTT

J: TRBJ1-4
size: many
V: TRBV7-2
D: .
CDR3: CASSPRESGNEKLFF
DNA: TGTGCCAGCAGCCCACGGGAATCGGGTAATGAAAAACTGTTTTTT

J: TRBJ2-5
size: .
V: TRBV24-1
D: .
CDR3: CATSDRETQYF
DNA: TGTGCCACCAGTGATAGAGAGACCCAGTACTTC

J: TRBJ2-5
size: .
V: TRBV28
D: .
CDR3: CASMPTDQETQYF
DNA: TGTGCCAGCATGCCGACAGACCAAGAGACCCAGTACTTC

J: TRBJ1-5
size: few
V: TRBV7-4
D: .
CDR3: CASSPDSVRAPQHF
DNA: TGTGCCAGCAGCCCCGACAGTGTCCGGGCCCCCCAGCATTTT

J: TRBJ1-5
size: few
V: TRBV12-3/TRBV12-4
D: .
CDR3: CASRGVEGGKSNQPQHF
DNA: TGTGCCAGCAGGGGGGTGGAGGGCGGTAAGAGCAATCAGCCCCAGCATTTT

J: TRBJ1-5
size: .
V: TRBV7-2
D: .
CDR3: CASSQTLQINQPQHF
DNA: TGTGCCAGCAGCCAAACATTGCAGATCAATCAGCCCCAGCATTTT

J: TRBJ1-1
size: few
V: TRBV5-4
D: .
CDR3: CASSPSGGRQAFF
DNA: TGTGCCAGCAGCCCGAGTGGAGGGAGGCAAGCTTTCTTT

J: TRBJ2-5
size: .
V: TRBV6-5
D: TRBD2
CDR3: CASTIAGQETQYF
DNA: TGTGCCAGTACCATAGCGGGCCAAGAGACCCAGTACTTC

J: TRBJ1-4
size: once
V: TRBV29-1
D: .
CDR3: CSVALAGEKLFF
DNA: TGCAGCGTGGCCTTGGCGGGTGAAAAACTGTTTTTT

J: TRBJ1-4
size: many
V: TRBV4-1
D: .
CDR3: CASSLPAQVNEKLFF
DNA: TGCGCCAGCAGCCTCCCCGCGCAGGTCAATGAAAAACTGTTTTTT

J: TRBJ2-2
size: .
V: TRBV20-1
D: TRBD2
CDR3: CSALAGANTGELFF
DNA: TGCAGTGCTCTTGCGGGAGCGAACACCGGGGAGCTGTTTTTT

J: TRBJ2-3
size: .
V: TRBV29-1
D: .
CDR3: CSVRTALNTQYF
DNA: TGCAGCGTGAGGACAGCCTTGAATACGCAGTATTTT

J: TRBJ2-3
size: few
V: TRBV7-2
D: TRBD1
CDR3: CASSLSGTRGDTQYF
DNA: TGTGCCAGCAGCTTGTCCGGGACCAGGGGGGATACGCAGTATTTT

J: TRBJ1-1
size: few
V: TRBV15
D: .
CDR3: CATSREGNSNTEAFF
DNA: TGTGCCACCAGCAGAGAGGGGAATTCGAACACTGAAGCTTTCTTT

J: TRBJ1-1
size: .
V: TRBV19
D: .
CDR3: CASSLTDTYSAFF
DNA: TGTGCCAGTAGTCTCACGGACACTTACAGCGCTTTCTTT

J: TRBJ2-3
size: .
V: TRBV4-1
D: TRBD2
CDR3: CASGASGTTDTQYF
DNA: TGCGCCAGCGGCGCTAGCGGGACCACAGATACGCAGTATTTT

J: TRBJ2-2
size: few
V: TRBV24-1
D: TRBD2
CDR3: CATSVSGRELFF
DNA: TGTGCCACCAGTGTTAGCGGGCGGGAGCTGTTTTTT

J: TRBJ1-2
size: few
V: TRBV7-2
D: .
CDR3: CASSLGVGGHYGYTF
DNA: TGTGCCAGCAGCTTAGGGGTAGGGGGGCACTATGGCTACACCTTC

J: TRBJ1-5
size: few
V: TRBV27
D: .
CDR3: CASSYRHYSNQPQHF
DNA: TGTGCCAGCAGTTACAGACATTATAGCAATCAGCCCCAGCATTTT

J: TRBJ1-2
size: few
V: TRBV7-2
D: TRBD1
CDR3: CASSLGGQGRSGGYTF
DNA: TGTGCCAGCAGCTTAGGGGGACAGGGCAGGTCGGGGGGCTACACCTTC

J: TRBJ2-5
size: many
V: TRBV12-3/TRBV12-4
D: .
CDR3: CASSLVTGPGSGETQYF
DNA: TGTGCCAGCAGTTTGGTGACGGGACCGGGCTCGGGGGAGACCCAGTACTTC

J: TRBJ2-2
size: .
V: TRBV5-6
D: .
CDR3: CASSQRPGSDTGELFF
DNA: TGTGCCAGCAGCCAACGTCCCGGATCCGACACCGGGGAGCTGTTTTTT

J: TRBJ1-1
size: .
V: TRBV7-3
D: .
CDR3: CASSLMGDTEAFF
DNA: TGTGCCAGCAGCTTAATGGGGGACACTGAAGCTTTCTTT

J: TRBJ1-2
size: .
V: TRBV27
D: .
CDR3: CASTNLLTRNGYTF
DNA: TGTGCCAGCACTAACTTACTTACCCGGAATGGCTACACCTTC

J: TRBJ1-1
size: .
V: TRBV10-3
D: TRBD1
CDR3: CAISGGGRQGDTEAFF
DNA: TGTGCCATCAGTGGCGGAGGGAGACAGGGGGACACTGAAGCTTTCTTT

J: TRBJ2-7
size: .
V: TRBV7-2
D: TRBD2
CDR3: CASSKGRASEQYF
DNA: TGTGCCAGCAGCAAGGGGAGGGCGTCCGAGCAGTACTTC

J: TRBJ2-1
size: many
V: TRBV7-4
D: .
CDR3: CASNKTYAGQWDNEQFF
DNA: TGTGCCAGCAACAAGACCTATGCGGGACAGTGGGACAATGAGCAGTTCTTC

J: TRBJ1-6
size: few
V: TRBV19
D: TRBD1
CDR3: CASGDRVDSPLHF
DNA: TGTGCCAGTGGGGACAGGGTTGATTCACCCCTCCACTTT